This T cell receptor beta chain was identified in a study of cytomegalovirus exposure and HLA in healthy donors. This CDR3 contains 15 residues. Per germline, CDR1 MGHRA and CDR2 YSYEKL. J was trimmed by 4 bases and V by 4 bases; bases with no gene match: 7. Findings of the study overall: Later, an analysis found that TCR clusters from the first cohort tended to co-occur in the roughly 120 validation repertoires. TCR beta chains numbering more than 150 were designated cytomegalovirus-associated.

About this clone itself: Its antigen remains unknown.

The repertoire was sequenced with immunoSEQ multiplex PCR; TCRdb's copy has only in-frame clones and lacks some. In the table there are 200,000 to 300,000 clones, 70% to 90% of which are singletons. The V gene is TRBV4-1, the J gene TRBJ2-7; 10 bases map to TRBD1. The specimen sequenced was PBMCs. The TCR was taken from a young woman in good health and CMV-seropositive. DNA of the CDR3: TGCGCCAGCAGCCCGGGACAGGGGTCAGAATACGAGCAGTACTTC. Amino acid sequence: CASSPGQGSEYEQYF.